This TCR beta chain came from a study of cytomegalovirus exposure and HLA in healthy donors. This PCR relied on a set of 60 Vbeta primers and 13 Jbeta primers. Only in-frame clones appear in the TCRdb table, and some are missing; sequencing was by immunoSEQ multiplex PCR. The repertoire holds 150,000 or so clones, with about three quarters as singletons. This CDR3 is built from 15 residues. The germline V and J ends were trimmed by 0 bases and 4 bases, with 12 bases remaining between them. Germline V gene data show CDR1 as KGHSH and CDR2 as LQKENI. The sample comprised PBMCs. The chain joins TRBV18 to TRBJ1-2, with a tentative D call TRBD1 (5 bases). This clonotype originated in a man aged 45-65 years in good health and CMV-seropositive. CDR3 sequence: CASSPPVGGSYGYTF. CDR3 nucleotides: TGTGCCAGCTCACCACCGGTCGGGGGATCCTATGGCTACACCTTC.